This T cell receptor (beta chain) derives from a study of blood T cell repertoires in COVID-19. Study at large: T cells, B-cell-depleted T cells, or PBMCs provided the cDNA or gDNA that served as material.

In the authors' workflow: Scientists estimated how many nucleated cells there were by amplifying reference gene primers. Data came from immunoSEQ multiplex PCR; TCRdb stores just in-frame clones and leaves some out. The V and J calls and clone size come from that table; D and trimming were worked out from the DNA. Among tens of thousands of clones listed, around 84% were seen once. This CDR3 is built from 14 residues. Germline lookup yields CDR1 LNHDA and CDR2 SQIVND (reference sequence). V lost 1 base, J lost 2 bases, and 7 bases lay in between. The J gene is TRBJ2-3, the V gene TRBV19; TRBD1 might be the D (5 bases). The source of this sequence is a man in his fifties with active COVID-19. Sequenced sample: peripheral blood. For the CDR3, the DNA is TGTGCCAGTAGTATAGGGGGCACCACAGATACGCAGTATTTT. It is translated as CASSIGGTTDTQYF.